This TCR beta chain is from a study of blood T cell repertoires in COVID-19. The CDR3 length is 15 residues. CDR1 and CDR2 from the germline V gene are SGHTA and FQGNSA. With 5 bases removed from V and 7 bases from J, the gap between germline ends came to 20 bases. Data came from immunoSEQ multiplex PCR; TCRdb stores just in-frame clones and leaves some out. Here the sample spans tens of thousands of clones, roughly four fifths being singletons. The chain links TRBV7-2 to TRBJ2-5; maybe TRBD2 (5 bases). The clonotype originates from a human donor in a cohort sampled during active COVID-19. The specimen was peripheral blood. In nucleotides, the CDR3 is TGTGCCAGCAGCAAAGAAGATGGAGGATGGGGGACCCAGTACTTC. Its translation is CASSKEDGGWGTQYF.